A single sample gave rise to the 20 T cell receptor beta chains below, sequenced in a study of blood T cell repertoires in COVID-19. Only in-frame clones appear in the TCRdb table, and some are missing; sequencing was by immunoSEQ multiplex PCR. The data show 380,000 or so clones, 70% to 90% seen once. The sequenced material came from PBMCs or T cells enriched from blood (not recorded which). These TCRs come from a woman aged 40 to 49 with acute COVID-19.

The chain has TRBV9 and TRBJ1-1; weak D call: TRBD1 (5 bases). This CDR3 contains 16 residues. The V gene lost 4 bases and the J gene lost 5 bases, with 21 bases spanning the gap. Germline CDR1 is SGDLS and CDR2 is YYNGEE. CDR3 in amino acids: CASSPSRGGGGTEAFF. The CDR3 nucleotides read TGTGCCAGCAGCCCGAGCCGTGGCGGGGGGGGGACTGAAGCTTTCTTT.

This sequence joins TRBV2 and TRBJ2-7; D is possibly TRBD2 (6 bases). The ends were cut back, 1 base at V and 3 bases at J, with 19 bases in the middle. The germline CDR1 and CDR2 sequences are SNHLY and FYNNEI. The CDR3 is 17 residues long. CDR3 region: CASSEGGGAITLYEQYF. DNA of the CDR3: TGTGCCAGCAGTGAAGGGGGCGGGGCGATCACTCTCTACGAGCAGTACTTC.

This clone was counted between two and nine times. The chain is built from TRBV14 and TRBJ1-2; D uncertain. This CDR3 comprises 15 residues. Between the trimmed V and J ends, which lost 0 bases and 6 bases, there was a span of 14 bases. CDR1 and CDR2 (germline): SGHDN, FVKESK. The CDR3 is CASSQEAGSSNGYTF. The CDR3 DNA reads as TGTGCCAGCAGCCAAGAGGCGGGCAGTAGTAATGGCTACACCTTC.

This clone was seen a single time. The CDR3 bases are TGTGCCAGCTCTCAAGATCCCGGGACAGGGAAGAATGAGCAGTTCTTC. Encoded protein: CASSQDPGTGKNEQFF. The J gene is TRBJ2-1, the V gene TRBV18; TRBD1 agrees at 9 bases. The CDR3 is 16 residues long. Trimming at V came to 6 bases and at J to 7 bases, leaving 13 bases not matched to a gene. Per germline, CDR1 KGHSH and CDR2 LQKENI. The full variable domain, completed using reference TRBV18 and TRBJ2-1, is NAGVMQNPRHLVRRRGQEARLRCSPMKGHSHVYWYRQLPEEGLKFMVYLQKENIIDESGMPKERFSAEFPKEGPSILRIQQVVRGDSAAYFCASSQDPGTGKNEQFFGPGTRLTVL.

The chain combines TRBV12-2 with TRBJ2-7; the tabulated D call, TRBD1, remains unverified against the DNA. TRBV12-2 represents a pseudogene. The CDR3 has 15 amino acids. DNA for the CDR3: TGTGCAAGTCGCTCCGGACATGCCAGCTCCTACGAGCAGTACTTC. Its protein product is CASRSGHASSYEQYF.

The CDR3 nucleotides are TGTGCCAGCAGTGGTGGGGGGATTTACTACAATGAGCAGTTCTTC. Protein sequence: CASSGGGIYYNEQFF. This chain joins TRBV2 and TRBJ2-1; weak D call: TRBD2 (6 bases). The germline V and J ends were trimmed by 4 bases and 3 bases, with 13 bases remaining between them. Germline lookup yields CDR1 SNHLY and CDR2 FYNNEI. The CDR3 covers 15 residues.

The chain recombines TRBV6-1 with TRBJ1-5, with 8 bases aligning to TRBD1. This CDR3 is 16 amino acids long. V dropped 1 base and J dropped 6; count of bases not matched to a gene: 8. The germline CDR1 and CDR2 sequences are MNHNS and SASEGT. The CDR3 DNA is TGTGCCAGCAGTGAAGTGGACAGGGTCGGATTTCAGCCCCAGCATTTT. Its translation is CASSEVDRVGFQPQHF.

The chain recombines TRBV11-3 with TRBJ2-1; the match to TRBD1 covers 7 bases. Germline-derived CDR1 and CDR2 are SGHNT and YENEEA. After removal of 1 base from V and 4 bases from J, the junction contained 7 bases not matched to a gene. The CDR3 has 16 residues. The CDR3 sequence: CASSLGAGGPYNEQFF. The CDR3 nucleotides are TGTGCCAGCAGCTTAGGCGCAGGGGGACCGTACAATGAGCAGTTCTTC.

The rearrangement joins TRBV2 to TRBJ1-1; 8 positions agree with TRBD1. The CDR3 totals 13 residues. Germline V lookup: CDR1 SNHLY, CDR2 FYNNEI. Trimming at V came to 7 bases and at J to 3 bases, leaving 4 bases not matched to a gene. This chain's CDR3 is CASNADRDTEAFF. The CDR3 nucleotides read TGTGCCAGCAACGCGGACAGGGACACTGAAGCTTTCTTT.

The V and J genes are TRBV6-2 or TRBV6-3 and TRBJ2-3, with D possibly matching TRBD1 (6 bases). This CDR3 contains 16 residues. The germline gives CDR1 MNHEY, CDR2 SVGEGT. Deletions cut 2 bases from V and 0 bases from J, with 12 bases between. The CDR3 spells CASSYGGPLSTDTQYF. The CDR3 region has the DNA TGTGCCAGCAGTTACGGGGGCCCCCTCAGCACAGATACGCAGTATTTT.

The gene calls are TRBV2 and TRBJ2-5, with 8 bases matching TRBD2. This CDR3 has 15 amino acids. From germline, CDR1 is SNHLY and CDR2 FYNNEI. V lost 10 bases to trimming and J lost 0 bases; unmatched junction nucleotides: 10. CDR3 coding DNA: TGTGCCACCGACATTAGCGGGGTGAACCAAGAGACCCAGTACTTC. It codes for CATDISGVNQETQYF.

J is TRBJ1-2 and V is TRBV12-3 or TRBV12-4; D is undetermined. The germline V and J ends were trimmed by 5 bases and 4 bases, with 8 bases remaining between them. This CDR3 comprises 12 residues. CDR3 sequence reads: CASSDSGYGYTF. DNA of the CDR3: TGTGCCAGCAGTGATTCCGGCTATGGCTACACCTTC.

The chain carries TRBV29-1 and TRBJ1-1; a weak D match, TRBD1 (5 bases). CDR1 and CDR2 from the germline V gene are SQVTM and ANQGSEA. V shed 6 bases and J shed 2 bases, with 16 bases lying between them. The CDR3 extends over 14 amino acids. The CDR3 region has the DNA TGCAGCGTGGGGAGGGACTGGGGAAACACTGAAGCTTTCTTT. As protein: CSVGRDWGNTEAFF.

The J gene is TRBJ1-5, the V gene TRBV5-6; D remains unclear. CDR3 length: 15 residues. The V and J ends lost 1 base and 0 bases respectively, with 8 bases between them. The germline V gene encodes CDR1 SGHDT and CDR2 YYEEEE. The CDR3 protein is CASSLRQVSNQPQHF. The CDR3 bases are TGTGCCAGCAGCTTGAGGCAGGTTAGCAATCAGCCCCAGCATTTT.

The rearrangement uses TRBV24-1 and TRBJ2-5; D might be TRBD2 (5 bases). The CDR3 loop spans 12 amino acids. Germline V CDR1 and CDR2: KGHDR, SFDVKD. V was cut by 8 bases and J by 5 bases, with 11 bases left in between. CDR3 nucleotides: TGTGCCACCACAGGAGAGGGCGAGACCCAGTACTTC. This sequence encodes CATTGEGETQYF.

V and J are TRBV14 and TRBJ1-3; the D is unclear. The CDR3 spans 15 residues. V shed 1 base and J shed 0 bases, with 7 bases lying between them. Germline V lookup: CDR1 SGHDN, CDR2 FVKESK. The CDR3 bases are TGTGCCAGCAGCCAAGGACAACTCTCTGGAAACACCATATATTTT. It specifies CASSQGQLSGNTIYF.

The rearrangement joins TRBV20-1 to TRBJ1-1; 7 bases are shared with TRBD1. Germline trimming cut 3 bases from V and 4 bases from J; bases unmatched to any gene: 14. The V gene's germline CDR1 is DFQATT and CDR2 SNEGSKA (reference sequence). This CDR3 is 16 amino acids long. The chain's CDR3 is CSASTRLMTGSTEAFF. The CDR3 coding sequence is TGCAGTGCTAGTACCCGTTTAATGACAGGGAGCACTGAAGCTTTCTTT.

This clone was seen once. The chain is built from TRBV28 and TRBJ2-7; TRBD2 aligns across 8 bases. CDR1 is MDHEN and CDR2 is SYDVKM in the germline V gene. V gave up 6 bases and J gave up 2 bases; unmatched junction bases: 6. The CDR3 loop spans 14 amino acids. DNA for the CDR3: TGTGCCAGCAGGGGAGCGGGGGCGCCCTACGAGCAGTACTTC. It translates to CASRGAGAPYEQYF.

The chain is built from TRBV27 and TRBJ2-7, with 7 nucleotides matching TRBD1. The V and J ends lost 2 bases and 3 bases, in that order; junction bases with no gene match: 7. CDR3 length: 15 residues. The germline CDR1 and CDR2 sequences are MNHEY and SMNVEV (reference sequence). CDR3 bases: TGTGCCAGCAGTTTAGAGGGGGCCCCTTACTACGAGCAGTACTTC. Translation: CASSLEGAPYYEQYF.

The CDR3 nucleotides are TGTGCCAGCAGCCCGCGGACTAGCACCCCCTTAGATACGCAGTATTTT. It translates to CASSPRTSTPLDTQYF. The chain is built from TRBV7-8 and TRBJ2-3, with 8 bases matching TRBD2. CDR1 and CDR2 (germline): SGHVS, FQNEAQ. The CDR3 length is 16 residues. J was trimmed by 5 bases and V by 5 bases; bases with no gene match: 12.